Sequencing of this T cell receptor (beta chain) was carried out in a study of OX40 agonist ivuxolimab in advanced cancers. Background on the study: All patients had ivuxolimab intravenously every 2 weeks at 0.01 to 10 mg/kg.

Assay used: immunoSEQ multiplex PCR; TCRdb lists only in-frame clones, some missing. The sample lists tens of thousands of clones, 70% to 85% occurring once. The study's findings and limits: Not determined was the antigen specificity of the expanded peripheral T cells. Researchers report that CD8+ T cells had, on average, more expanded clones than CD4+.

The germline V gene encodes CDR1 SGHDT and CDR2 YYEEEE. The CDR3 has 19 residues. Trimming at V came to 0 bases and at J to 3 bases, leaving 7 bases not matched to a gene. A word on this clone: Its antigen is unknown.

V usage is TRBV5-6 and J usage is TRBJ2-1, with 15 bases that match TRBD2. The TCR originated in an adult with an advanced solid tumor such as melanoma, head and neck, liver or kidney cancer. Source: CD4+ or CD8+ T cells sorted from blood, taken in a trial of the OX40 agonist ivuxolimab. As DNA, the CDR3 is TGTGCCAGCAGCTTGGTGCGGACTAGCGGGAGGGCCCACTACAATGAGCAGTTCTTC. It codes for CASSLVRTSGRAHYNEQFF.